Shown below are 32 T cell receptor beta chains from a single sample sequenced in a study of cytomegalovirus exposure and HLA in healthy donors (dated by TCRdb to about 2017). The library relied on the immunoSEQ multiplex PCR assay. For the multiplex PCR, a mixture combining 60 forward primers for TCR Vbeta segments and 13 reverse primers for TCR Jbeta segments was used. TCRdb took over this immuneACCESS table, retaining in-frame rearrangements with V and J assigned. Such tables are incomplete; in checked studies, under half of the missing clones stem from an unresolved V gene, and the remainder is unexplained. The sample includes fewer than 250,000 clones, with approximately 82% observed a single time. The top ten hold about a tenth of the sample. Sequencing used PBMCs. All receptors come from a woman between 45 and 65 years old in good health and CMV-seropositive.

The chain is built from TRBV2 and TRBJ1-2; 8 bases align to TRBD1. J gave up 8 bases and V 8 bases, and 10 bases lay outside the gene matches. The length of the CDR3 is 13 residues. The V gene's germline CDR1 is SNHLY and CDR2 FYNNEI. The CDR3 DNA reads TGTGCCAGCGGTTCCCAGGGGGCGGGCGGCTACACCTTC. Protein: CASGSQGAGGYTF.

This clone showed up just once. This chain uses TRBV6-4 with TRBJ2-2, with D perhaps matching TRBD1 (6 bases). The CDR3 covers 14 residues. V was pared by 5 bases and J by 1 base, with 8 bases between. Germline V gives CDR1 MRHNA, CDR2 SNTAGT. Written as DNA, the CDR3 is TGTGCCAGCAGTCAGGACAGGAACACCGGGGAGCTGTTTTTT. Protein sequence: CASSQDRNTGELFF.

CDR3 in amino acids: CASSIRDRGSYEQYF. The CDR3 DNA sequence: TGTGCCAGTAGTATTCGGGACAGGGGCTCCTACGAGCAGTACTTC. The chain carries TRBV19 and TRBJ2-7, with TRBD1 matching over 10 bases. The CDR3 has 15 residues. The V gene end was trimmed by 3 bases and the J gene end by 0 bases; junction bases not matched to a gene: 2. Germline CDR1 and CDR2: LNHDA and SQIVND (reference sequence).

In its sample, this clone was seen once. The chain employs TRBV10-2 and TRBJ2-5; D is unclear. The germline CDR1 and CDR2 sequences are WSHSY and SAAADI. The length of the CDR3 is 11 residues. The V end was cut by 4 bases, the J end by 5 bases, with 5 bases between. CDR3 sequence: CASSVAETQYF. Written as DNA, the CDR3 is TGCGCCAGCAGTGTAGCTGAGACCCAGTACTTC.

This clone turned up a few times. V is TRBV7-3 and J is TRBJ2-1, with 7 bases matching TRBD1. Germline values: CDR1 SGHTA, CDR2 FQGTGA. Losses at the gene ends were 5 bases for V and 9 bases for J; bases not matched to a gene: 1. The CDR3 runs to 11 residues. The chain's CDR3 is CASSPGGEQFF. As DNA, the CDR3 is TGTGCCAGCAGCCCAGGGGGTGAGCAGTTCTTC.

This clone was found a few times. The J gene is TRBJ2-4, the V gene TRBV13; possible D gene TRBD2, 5 bases. Germline V gene data show CDR1 as PRHDT and CDR2 as FYEKMQ (reference sequence). This CDR3 has 15 amino acids. V lost 0 bases to trimming and J lost 5 bases, with 11 bases between them. The CDR3 nucleotides read TGTGCCAGCAGCTTAGGGTGGGTCGGGGAAAACATTCAGTACTTC. This sequence encodes CASSLGWVGENIQYF.

The rearrangement links TRBV5-8 to TRBJ1-5; possibly TRBD1 for D (6 bases). CDR3 size: 15 residues. Trimming removed 3 bases from V and 2 bases from J, with 12 bases in between. CDR1 is SGHTS, CDR2 YDEGEE, per germline. The CDR3 DNA is TGTGCCAGCAGCTCTTGGGACAACGGCAATCAGCCCCAGCATTTT. This gives the protein CASSSWDNGNQPQHF.

The gene calls are TRBV7-2 and TRBJ2-3; TRBD2 matches at 8 bases. The J segment lost 1 base and the V segment lost 10 bases, leaving 7 bases of the junction unmatched. The CDR3 loop spans 14 amino acids. Germline V gene lookup returns CDR1 SGHTA and CDR2 FQGNSA. In nucleotides, the CDR3 is TGTGCCACCACCCTGGGACTAGGCACAGATACGCAGTATTTT. Amino acid sequence: CATTLGLGTDTQYF.

The chain links TRBV4-3 to TRBJ2-1; 8 bases map to TRBD2. This CDR3 is built from 16 residues. Per germline, CDR1 LGHNA and CDR2 YSLEER. J gave up 2 bases and V 4 bases, and 7 bases lay outside the gene matches. The chain's CDR3 is CASSRRAGEAYNEQFF. CDR3 coding DNA: TGCGCCAGCAGCCGGAGAGCGGGGGAAGCCTACAATGAGCAGTTCTTC.

This clone occurred once. The V and J genes are TRBV10-2 and TRBJ2-2; maybe TRBD1 (5 bases). From germline, CDR1 is WSHSY and CDR2 SAAADI. V lost 1 base, J lost 0 bases, and 9 bases lay in between. The CDR3 has 16 residues. CDR3 nucleotides: TGCGCCAGCAGTGAGTACAGGACAACGAACACCGGGGAGCTGTTTTTT. Amino acids: CASSEYRTTNTGELFF.

The rearrangement uses TRBV9 and TRBJ2-3; maybe TRBD1 (5 bases). This CDR3 has 14 residues. Germline V gene lookup returns CDR1 SGDLS and CDR2 YYNGEE. V shed 2 bases and J shed 4 bases, with 11 bases lying between them. The CDR3 reads CASSVQQDADTQYF. In DNA, the CDR3 is TGTGCCAGCAGCGTTCAACAGGACGCAGATACGCAGTATTTT.

V and J are TRBV2 and TRBJ2-6; D is ambiguous. The CDR3 spans 14 residues. The V gene lost 6 bases and the J gene lost 2 bases, with 8 bases spanning the gap. In germline, CDR1 is SNHLY, CDR2 FYNNEI. The CDR3 region has the DNA TGTGCCAGCAGCGACGACACTGGGGCCAACGTCCTGACTTTC. Protein: CASSDDTGANVLTF.

This chain joins TRBV18 and TRBJ2-2; no clear D gene. V lost 2 bases and J lost 1, with 5 bases in between. Germline CDR1 reads KGHSH; CDR2 reads LQKENI. The CDR3 runs to 14 residues. The CDR3 DNA sequence: TGTGCCAGCTCACCAGCGGTGAACACCGGGGAGCTGTTTTTT. It encodes CASSPAVNTGELFF.

V and J are TRBV7-6 and TRBJ1-2; 11 bases fit TRBD1. The CDR3 extends over 14 amino acids. V lost 4 bases, J lost 6 bases, and 4 bases stayed unmatched. Germline lookup yields CDR1 SGHVS and CDR2 FNYEAQ. The CDR3 protein is CASSSGTGGDGYTF. CDR3 in DNA: TGTGCCAGCAGCTCCGGGACAGGGGGTGATGGCTACACCTTC. Based on the CDR3 plus reference TRBV7-6 and TRBJ1-2, the full variable domain is GAGVSQSPRYKVTKRGQDVALRCDPISGHVSLYWYRQALGQGPEFLTYFNYEAQQDKSGLPNDRFSAERPEGSISTLTIQRTEQRDSAMYRCASSSGTGGDGYTFGSGTRLTVV.

The CDR3 here is CASSVGGGGEKLFF. The DNA for the CDR3 is TGTGCCAGCAGCGTAGGGGGGGGAGGGGAAAAACTGTTTTTT. The chain combines TRBV9 with TRBJ1-4; D is possibly TRBD1 (5 bases). The CDR3 totals 14 residues. Trimming took off 0 bases at V and 8 bases at J, with 11 bases between the two ends. Germline V lookup: CDR1 SGDLS, CDR2 YYNGEE.

The CDR3 loop reads CATSRAINYGYTF. CDR3 in DNA: TGTGCCACCAGCAGAGCAATTAACTATGGCTACACCTTC. This rearrangement joins TRBV15 to TRBJ1-2; D is ambiguous. Per the germline V gene, CDR1 is LNHNV and CDR2 is YYDKDF (reference sequence). The CDR3 covers 13 residues. Trimming pared 1 base from V and 1 base from J, leaving 4 bases between.

The CDR3 loop is CASSAGIGQGAHEQFF. The CDR3 region has the DNA TGCGCCAGCAGTGCCGGGATAGGACAGGGGGCCCATGAGCAGTTCTTC. The gene calls are TRBV10-1 and TRBJ2-1, with 11 bases matching TRBD1. The CDR3 extends over 16 amino acids. From germline, CDR1 is WNHNN and CDR2 SYGVQD (reference sequence). The trim removed 4 bases at V and 8 bases at J, leaving 10 bases unmatched.

This chain connects TRBV19 to TRBJ1-2; 7 bases line up with TRBD1. Germline lookup yields CDR1 LNHDA and CDR2 SQIVND (reference sequence). There are 14 residues in the CDR3. With 8 bases clipped from V and 6 bases from J, the junction kept 12 bases outside the gene matches. CDR3 amino acids: CASGVPGQFDGYTF. CDR3 in DNA: TGTGCCAGTGGGGTTCCGGGACAGTTTGATGGCTACACCTTC.

This chain connects TRBV27 to TRBJ1-6, with D unresolved. The CDR3 runs to 17 residues. From germline, CDR1 is MNHEY and CDR2 SMNVEV (reference sequence). Trimming shortened V by 3 bases and J by 0 bases, and 12 bases separated the two germline ends. CDR3 loop: CASSFAPMSSYNSPLHF. The CDR3 DNA sequence: TGTGCCAGCAGTTTTGCTCCCATGAGCTCCTATAATTCACCCCTCCACTTT.

This sequence joins TRBV5-1 and TRBJ1-2; D gene ambiguous. The germline CDR1 and CDR2 sequences are SGHRS and YFSETQ. The length of the CDR3 is 15 residues. The V gene lost 0 bases and the J gene lost 8 bases, with 17 bases spanning the gap. CDR3 nucleotides: TGCGCCAGCAGCTTGGTAGCGGGGATAGCTAACGGCTACACCTTC. This translates into CASSLVAGIANGYTF.

CDR3 sequence reads: CASSQDLIYEQYF. The CDR3 DNA sequence: TGTGCCAGCAGCCAAGATTTAATCTACGAGCAGTACTTC. The chain uses TRBV4-2 and TRBJ2-7; unclear D gene. The V and J ends lost 0 bases and 3 bases respectively, with 6 bases between them. This CDR3 has 13 amino acids. Germline CDR1 and CDR2: LGHNA and YNFKEQ.

The V and J genes are TRBV30 and TRBJ2-2; possibly TRBD2 for D (6 bases). V was shortened by 3 bases and J by 6 bases, with 14 bases between the two germline ends. The CDR3 contains 14 residues. CDR1 GTSNPN and CDR2 SVGIG come from the germline V gene (reference sequence). The CDR3 nucleotides read TGTGCCTGGAGAGCGGGCCGTTTCCCCGGGGAGCTGTTTTTT. Amino acid sequence: CAWRAGRFPGELFF. Full variable domain (outside the CDR3, taken from reference TRBV30 and TRBJ2-2): SQTIHQWPATLVQPVGSPLSLECTVEGTSNPNLYWYRQAAGRGLQLLFYSVGIGQISSEVPQNLSASRPQDRQFILSSKKLLLSDSGFYLCAWRAGRFPGELFFGEGSRLTVL.

The chain recombines TRBV5-6 with TRBJ2-5; no clear D gene. This CDR3 has 14 amino acids. V gave up 1 base and J gave up 4 bases, with 11 bases separating them. Germline lookup yields CDR1 SGHDT and CDR2 YYEEEE. Here the CDR3 DNA reads TGTGCCAGCAGCTTGAATTCGGGTCGAGAGACCCAGTACTTC. Protein product: CASSLNSGRETQYF.

The rearrangement joins TRBV18 to TRBJ2-2; possibly TRBD1 for D (7 bases). Germline V gene data show CDR1 as KGHSH and CDR2 as LQKENI. CDR3 length equals 19 residues. V lost 2 bases and J lost 5, with 24 bases in between. The CDR3 DNA is TGTGCCAGCTCACCATTCGGGCCCGGAGGGTCAGGGGGAACCGGGGAGCTGTTTTTT. Translating it yields CASSPFGPGGSGGTGELFF.

The CDR3 coding sequence is TGTGCCAGCAGCTACTCCGGGACAGTATACAATGAGCAGTTCTTC. Translation: CASSYSGTVYNEQFF. V is TRBV11-3 and J is TRBJ2-1; 7 bases map to TRBD1. The germline V gene has CDR1 SGHNT and CDR2 YENEEA. The CDR3 contains 15 residues. The V segment lost 4 bases and the J segment 4 bases; nucleotides outside the gene matches: 7. The whole variable domain, filled in from reference TRBV11-3 and TRBJ2-1, reads EAGVVQSPRYKIIEKKQPVAFWCNPISGHNTLYWYLQNLGQGPELLIRYENEEAVDDSQLPKDRFSAERLKGVDSTLKIQPAELGDSAVYLCASSYSGTVYNEQFFGPGTRLTVL.

This chain connects TRBV9 to TRBJ2-3; TRBD1 agrees at 8 bases. The J segment lost 2 bases and the V segment lost 3 bases, leaving 5 bases of the junction unmatched. The CDR3 is made up of 15 amino acids. Germline V gene data show CDR1 as SGDLS and CDR2 as YYNGEE. CDR3 amino acids: CASSGQGLNTDTQYF. The CDR3 DNA is TGTGCCAGCAGCGGACAGGGGTTGAACACAGATACGCAGTATTTT.

J is TRBJ1-1 and V is TRBV19; D gene uncertain. Trimming cost V 1 base and J 1 base, with 7 bases left between them. The germline gives CDR1 LNHDA, CDR2 SQIVND (reference sequence). The CDR3 sequence is 14 residues long. CDR3 protein: CASSIGRANTEAFF. DNA of the CDR3: TGTGCCAGTAGTATAGGAAGAGCGAACACTGAAGCTTTCTTT.

V usage is TRBV18 and J usage is TRBJ2-3; TRBD1 matches at 8 bases. J gave up 2 bases and V 4 bases, and 8 bases lay outside the gene matches. The CDR3 covers 16 residues. The germline V gene has CDR1 KGHSH and CDR2 LQKENI. CDR3 region: CASSREQGGYTDTQYF. CDR3 nucleotides: TGTGCCAGCTCACGCGAACAGGGGGGATACACAGATACGCAGTATTTT.

The CDR3 loop reads CASSKHQTGQGSFKDTQYF. CDR3 in DNA: TGTGCCAGTAGTAAACACCAAACAGGACAGGGCTCCTTCAAAGATACGCAGTATTTT. The rearrangement joins TRBV19 to TRBJ2-3; 8 bases fit TRBD1. Germline CDR1 LNHDA, CDR2 SQIVND (reference sequence). V lost 4 bases and J lost 5; bases outside the gene matches: 20. There are 19 residues in the CDR3.

The rearrangement uses TRBV7-2 and TRBJ2-7; 9 bases line up with TRBD1. V was clipped by 5 bases and J by 2 bases; unmatched bases: 7. The CDR3 consists of 15 residues. Germline V gene data show CDR1 as SGHTA and CDR2 as FQGNSA. The CDR3 loop reads CASSRSGQGPYEQYF. The CDR3, as DNA: TGTGCCAGCAGCCGATCGGGACAGGGCCCCTACGAGCAGTACTTC.

The chain has TRBV21-1 and TRBJ1-2. TRBV21-1 counts as a pseudogene. The CDR3 sequence is 18 residues long. For the CDR3, the DNA is TGTGCCAGCAGCAAAGGGAAGTCGGGGGACCCACTGACCTATGGCTACACCTTC. Its protein is CASSKGKSGDPLTYGYTF.

A few counts support this clone. This sequence joins TRBV6-6 and TRBJ2-1; maybe TRBD1 (5 bases). Germline CDR1 and CDR2: MNHNY and SVGAGI (reference sequence). The V and J ends lost 7 bases and 14 bases respectively, with 18 bases between them. CDR3 size: 12 residues. Here the CDR3 DNA reads TGTGCCAGCAACGAGATAAGGGGCAAAGAGTTCTTC. Encoded protein: CASNEIRGKEFF.